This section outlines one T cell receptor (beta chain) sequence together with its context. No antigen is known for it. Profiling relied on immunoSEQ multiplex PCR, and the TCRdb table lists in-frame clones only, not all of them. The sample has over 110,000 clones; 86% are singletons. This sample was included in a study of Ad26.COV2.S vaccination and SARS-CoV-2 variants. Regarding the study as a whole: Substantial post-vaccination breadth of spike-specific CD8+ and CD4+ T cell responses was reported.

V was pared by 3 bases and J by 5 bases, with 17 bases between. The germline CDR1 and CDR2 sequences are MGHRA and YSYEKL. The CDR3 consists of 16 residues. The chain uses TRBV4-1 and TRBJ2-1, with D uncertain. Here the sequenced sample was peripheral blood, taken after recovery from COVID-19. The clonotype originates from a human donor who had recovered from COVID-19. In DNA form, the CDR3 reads TGCGCCAGCAGCCACCCTGCAGCCAAAAAAGACAATGAGCAGTTCTTC. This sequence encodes CASSHPAAKKDNEQFF.